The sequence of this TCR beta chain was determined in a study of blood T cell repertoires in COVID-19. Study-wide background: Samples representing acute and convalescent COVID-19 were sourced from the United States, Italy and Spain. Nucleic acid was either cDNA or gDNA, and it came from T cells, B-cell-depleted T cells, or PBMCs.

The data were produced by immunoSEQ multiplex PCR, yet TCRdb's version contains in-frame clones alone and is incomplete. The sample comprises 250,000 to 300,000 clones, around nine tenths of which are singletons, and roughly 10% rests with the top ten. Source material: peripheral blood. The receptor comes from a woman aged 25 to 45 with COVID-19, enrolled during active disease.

The CDR3 reads CASSYTGTGVYEQYF. CDR3 DNA: TGTGCCAGCAGTTACACCGGGACAGGGGTTTACGAGCAGTACTTC. The chain joins TRBV6-5 to TRBJ2-7; 10 nucleotides agree with TRBD1. Germline V gene data show CDR1 as MNHEY and CDR2 as SVGAGI. CDR3 length: 15 amino acids. J lost 4 bases, V lost 2 bases, and 5 bases had no gene match.